This is a list of T cell receptor beta chains from one sample in a study of blood T cell repertoires in COVID-19. Using immunoSEQ multiplex PCR, the repertoire was profiled, and TCRdb retains in-frame clones only, with some absent. The table has about 420,000 clones, approximately 90% seen once. Sample: peripheral blood. Source of these receptors: a man aged 18-30 years with COVID-19, enrolled during active disease. The CDR3 runs from the conserved cysteine through the conserved F or W. D genes are given only for firm matches. Size is omitted from some rows. Given values are once, few, many or a class for expanded clones.

abundance	v_gene	d_gene	j_gene	CDR3aa	CDR3nt
few	TRBV7-9	.	TRBJ1-2	CASSSGTRNYGYTF	TGTGCCAGCAGCTCAGGGACAAGAAACTATGGCTACACCTTC
.	TRBV6-1	.	TRBJ2-2	CASSEAPRPNTGELFF	TGTGCCAGCAGTGAAGCGCCCAGGCCGAACACCGGGGAGCTGTTTTTT
.	TRBV2	.	TRBJ2-7	CASRGTARGEQYF	TGTGCCAGCAGAGGGACAGCCCGGGGGGAGCAGTACTTC
.	TRBV3-1/TRBV3-2	.	TRBJ2-5	CASSQGAPGTQYF	TGTGCCAGCAGCCAAGGGGCCCCAGGGACCCAGTACTTC
once	TRBV7-9	.	TRBJ1-1	CAGGDTPNTEAFF	TGTGCCGGCGGGGATACACCGAACACTGAAGCTTTCTTT
.	TRBV13	TRBD2	TRBJ2-7	CASSLVVTSGVEQYF	TGTGCCAGCAGCTTAGTCGTGACTAGCGGGGTCGAGCAGTACTTC
.	TRBV5-4	TRBD1	TRBJ1-2	CASSLVGFRGSEGYTF	TGTGCCAGCAGCTTGGTCGGTTTCAGGGGGTCCGAGGGCTACACCTTC
.	TRBV2	TRBD1	TRBJ1-2	CASRDRGLWGYTF	TGTGCCAGCCGGGACAGGGGGCTGTGGGGCTACACCTTC
.	TRBV7-9	TRBD2	TRBJ2-5	CASSLGGRARETQYF	TGTGCCAGCAGCTTAGGGGGGAGGGCCCGAGAGACCCAGTACTTC
.	TRBV5-1	.	TRBJ2-1	CASSLGATGNEQFF	TGCGCCAGCAGCTTGGGGGCAACAGGCAATGAGCAGTTCTTC
.	TRBV11-3	.	TRBJ2-1	CASSLTWGPYNEQFF	TGTGCCAGCAGCTTAACGTGGGGGCCTTACAATGAGCAGTTCTTC
once	TRBV24-1	TRBD1	TRBJ2-3	CATSDSPGQGVFGDTQYF	TGTGCCACCAGTGATTCGCCGGGACAGGGGGTTTTTGGAGATACGCAGTATTTT
.	TRBV6-1	.	TRBJ1-1	CASSETGTTEAFF	TGTGCCAGCAGTGAAACAGGGACGACTGAAGCTTTCTTT
.	TRBV4-1	.	TRBJ1-3	CASSQDPTAGNTIYF	TGCGCCAGCAGCCAAGATCCTACAGCTGGAAACACCATATATTTT
.	TRBV5-8	.	TRBJ1-2	CASSSARRGNYGYTF	TGTGCCAGCAGTTCGGCCAGGAGGGGTAACTATGGCTACACCTTC
.	TRBV4-2	.	TRBJ2-2	CASSPSENTGELFF	TGTGCCAGCAGCCCTAGCGAGAACACCGGGGAGCTGTTTTTT
.	TRBV2	TRBD1	TRBJ1-6	CASSVTGGNSPLHF	TGTGCCAGCAGTGTAACAGGGGGTAATTCACCCCTCCACTTT
.	TRBV27	TRBD1	TRBJ2-1	CASQYEQGLYNEQFF	TGTGCCAGTCAATACGAACAGGGGTTATACAATGAGCAGTTCTTC
.	TRBV5-1	.	TRBJ1-4	CASSFRGKLFF	TGCGCCAGCAGCTTTAGAGGGAAACTGTTTTTT
.	TRBV6-5	TRBD1	TRBJ1-2	CASSYDRVNGYTF	TGTGCCAGCAGTTACGACAGGGTGAACGGCTACACCTTC
.	TRBV11-3	.	TRBJ1-2	CASSGGNIAYGYTF	TGTGCCAGCAGCGGGGGGAATATAGCGTATGGCTACACCTTC
.	TRBV6-5	.	TRBJ2-3	CASSNRQGRGDTQYF	TGTGCCAGCAGTAATCGACAGGGGAGGGGAGATACGCAGTATTTT
.	TRBV6-5	.	TRBJ2-7	CATRKGQGKEQYF	TGTGCCACTCGTAAGGGGCAGGGCAAGGAGCAGTACTTC
.	TRBV11-2	TRBD1	TRBJ2-7	CASWKPGQGINEQYF	TGTGCCAGCTGGAAACCGGGACAGGGTATCAACGAGCAGTACTTC
.	TRBV5-6	.	TRBJ2-7	CASSPGRGWNEQYF	TGTGCCAGCAGCCCGGGGAGGGGGTGGAACGAGCAGTACTTC
.	TRBV6-5	TRBD2	TRBJ2-3	CASSLRGGRDTQYF	TGTGCCAGCAGTCTCCGGGGGGGCCGAGATACGCAGTATTTT
.	TRBV28	.	TRBJ1-2	CASSSSNSFRGYTF	TGTGCCAGCAGTTCAAGTAATAGCTTCCGCGGCTACACCTTC